The clone carrying this T cell receptor (beta chain) was seen more than once but under ten times. Its antigen is unidentified. The data were obtained in a study of cytomegalovirus exposure and HLA in healthy donors. This CDR3 has 14 residues. Deletions cut 3 bases from V and 2 bases from J, with 11 bases between. Germline CDR1 is LNHDA and CDR2 is SQIVND (reference sequence). Study-wide findings and caveats: Reports described diagnosis of cytomegalovirus status by the classifier as highly specific and sensitive. CMV serostatus was the sole immune exposure information available. It was confirmed in vitro that a few of the CMV-associated chains were specific for CMV antigens.

The PCR ran on 60 Vbeta and 13 Jbeta primers. Clones were sequenced by immunoSEQ multiplex PCR, and TCRdb holds only the in-frame ones, with some missing. The data hold under 200,000 clones, with roughly 76% observed a single time. Sequenced: PBMCs. The rearrangement links TRBV19 to TRBJ2-7; a weak D match, TRBD1 (6 bases). The receptor's source is a man between 40 and 49 years old in good health and CMV-seropositive. CDR3 protein: CASSISDSTYEQYF. In nucleotides, the CDR3 is TGTGCCAGTAGTATCTCGGACAGCACCTACGAGCAGTACTTC.